This passage covers 2 T cell receptor delta chains from one sample sequenced in a study of gamma-delta T cells after stem cell transplantation. TCRdb fed the RT-PCR reads to CATT. Seen here are roughly 3,200 delta-chain clones, 4% to 6% observed once, and the top ten hold 35%. Material for sequencing was gamma-delta T cells. Every receptor here comes from a human donor. It is not recorded whose cells these are; they may come from a transplant donor.

As concerns this clone: A far more abundant clone sits one base away, making this likely a read error. The identical CDR3 is also encoded by other nucleotide sequences in the sample. The V call is TRDV2, the J call TRDJ1; perhaps TRDD3 as D (6 bases). Germline CDR1 GEAIGNYY, CDR2 EKD. There are 13 residues in the CDR3. The V and J ends lost 4 bases and 1 base respectively, with 9 bases between them. The DNA for the CDR3 is TGTGCCTGTGATACCTGGGGCACCGATAAACTCATCTTT. Translation: CACDTWGTDKLIF.

This clone was counted between two and nine times. The chain is built from TRDV2 and TRDJ1; D remains ambiguous. Germline-derived CDR1 and CDR2 are GEAIGNYY and EKD. The CDR3 has 15 residues. The germline V and J ends were trimmed by 0 bases and 1 base, with 11 bases remaining between them. Here the CDR3 DNA reads TGTGCCTGTGACACCGTGGCTGAACGCACCGATAAACTCATCTTT. Amino acids: CACDTVAERTDKLIF.